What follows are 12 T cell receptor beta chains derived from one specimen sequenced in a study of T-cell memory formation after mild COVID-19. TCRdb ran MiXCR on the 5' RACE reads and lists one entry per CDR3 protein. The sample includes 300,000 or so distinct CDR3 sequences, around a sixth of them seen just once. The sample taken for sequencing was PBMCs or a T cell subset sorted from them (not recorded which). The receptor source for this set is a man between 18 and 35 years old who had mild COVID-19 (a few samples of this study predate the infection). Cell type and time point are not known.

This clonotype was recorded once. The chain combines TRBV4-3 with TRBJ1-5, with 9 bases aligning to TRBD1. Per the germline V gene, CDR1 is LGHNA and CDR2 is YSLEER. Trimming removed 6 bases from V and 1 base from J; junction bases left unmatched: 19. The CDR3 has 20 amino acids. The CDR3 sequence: CASSLPRGDRVCGSNQPQHF. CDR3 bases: TGCGCCAGCAGTTTACCAAGGGGGGACAGGGTTTGTGGGAGCAATCAGCCCCAGCATTTT.

Here the CDR3 DNA reads TGTGCCAGCAGCTGGGGGATGGACAGGGACACCGGGGAGCTGTTTTTT. This translates into CASSWGMDRDTGELFF. The chain joins TRBV27 to TRBJ2-2; TRBD1 agrees at 8 bases. Germline V gene sequence: CDR1 MNHEY, CDR2 SMNVEV (reference sequence). The CDR3 length is 16 residues. The J segment lost 3 bases and the V segment lost 6 bases, leaving 9 bases of the junction unmatched.

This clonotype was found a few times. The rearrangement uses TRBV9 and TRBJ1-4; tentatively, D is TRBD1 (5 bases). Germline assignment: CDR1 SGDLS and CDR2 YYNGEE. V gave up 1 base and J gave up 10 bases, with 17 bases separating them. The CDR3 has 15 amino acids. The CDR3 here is CASSVLDNPPGKLFF. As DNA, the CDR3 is TGTGCCAGCAGCGTACTGGACAACCCTCCCGGAAAACTGTTTTTT.

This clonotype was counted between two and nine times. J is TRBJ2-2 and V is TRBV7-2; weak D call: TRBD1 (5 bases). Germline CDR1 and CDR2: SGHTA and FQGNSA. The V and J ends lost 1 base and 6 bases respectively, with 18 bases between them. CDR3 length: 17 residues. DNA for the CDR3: TGTGCCAGCAGCTTAGTGGTCGCAGGGTTTACGGCCGGGGAGCTGTTTTTT. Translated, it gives CASSLVVAGFTAGELFF.

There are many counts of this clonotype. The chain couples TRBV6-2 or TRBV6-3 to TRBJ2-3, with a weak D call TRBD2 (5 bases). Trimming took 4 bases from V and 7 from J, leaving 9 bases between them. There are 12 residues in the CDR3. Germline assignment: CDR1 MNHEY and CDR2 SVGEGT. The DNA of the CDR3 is TGTGCCAGCAGTTCGAGGGTCCATACGCAGTATTTT. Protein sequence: CASSSRVHTQYF.

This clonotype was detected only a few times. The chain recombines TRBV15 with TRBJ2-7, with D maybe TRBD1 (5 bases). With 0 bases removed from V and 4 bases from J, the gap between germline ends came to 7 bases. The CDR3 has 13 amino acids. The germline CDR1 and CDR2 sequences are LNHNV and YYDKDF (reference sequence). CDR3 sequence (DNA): TGTGCCACCAGCAGAGATCGACAGTACGAGCAGTACGTC. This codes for CATSRDRQYEQYV.

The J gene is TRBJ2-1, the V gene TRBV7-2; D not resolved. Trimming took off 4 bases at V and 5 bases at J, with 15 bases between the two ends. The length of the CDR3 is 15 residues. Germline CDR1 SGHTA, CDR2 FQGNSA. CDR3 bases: TGTGCCAGCAGCTCCACAGCGACGGTAAACAATGAGCAGTTCTTC. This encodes CASSSTATVNNEQFF.

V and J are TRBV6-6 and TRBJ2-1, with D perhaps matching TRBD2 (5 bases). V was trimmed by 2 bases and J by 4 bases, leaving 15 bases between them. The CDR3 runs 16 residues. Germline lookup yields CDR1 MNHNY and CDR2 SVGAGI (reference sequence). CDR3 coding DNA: TGTGCCAGCAGTTACACGCGGGCAGAGGAGTACAATGAGCAGTTCTTC. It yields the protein CASSYTRAEEYNEQFF.

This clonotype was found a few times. CDR3 DNA: TGCGCCAGCAGCCAAGCCGGGACAGGGGCCCTAGCAGGGCAGTTCTTC. As protein: CASSQAGTGALAGQFF. This chain links TRBV4-3 with TRBJ2-1; 10 bases line up with TRBD1. This CDR3 is 16 amino acids long. Per the germline V gene, CDR1 is LGHNA and CDR2 is YSLEER. V trimming: 1 base; J trimming: 12 bases; junction bases outside the gene matches: 12.

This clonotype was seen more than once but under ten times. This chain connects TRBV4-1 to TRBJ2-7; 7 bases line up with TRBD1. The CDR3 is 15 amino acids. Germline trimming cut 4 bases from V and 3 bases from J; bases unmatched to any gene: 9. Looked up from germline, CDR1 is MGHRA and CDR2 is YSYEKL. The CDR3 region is CASSREPGQIYEQYF. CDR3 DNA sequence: TGCGCCAGCAGCCGAGAACCGGGACAGATCTACGAGCAGTACTTC.

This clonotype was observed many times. CDR3 in DNA: TGTGCCAGCAATGTTTACATTTCTAGCACAGATACGCAGTATTTT. Translated: CASNVYISSTDTQYF. The chain is built from TRBV12-3 or TRBV12-4 and TRBJ2-3, with D unresolved. The length of the CDR3 is 15 residues. Trimming took 7 bases from V and 0 from J, leaving 14 bases between them.

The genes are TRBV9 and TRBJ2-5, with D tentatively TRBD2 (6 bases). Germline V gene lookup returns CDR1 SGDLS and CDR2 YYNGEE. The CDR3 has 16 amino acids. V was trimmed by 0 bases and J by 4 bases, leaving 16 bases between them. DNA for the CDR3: TGTGCCAGCAGCGTAGCGGGGGTCGGGGGAAGAGAGACCCAGTACTTC. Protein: CASSVAGVGGRETQYF.